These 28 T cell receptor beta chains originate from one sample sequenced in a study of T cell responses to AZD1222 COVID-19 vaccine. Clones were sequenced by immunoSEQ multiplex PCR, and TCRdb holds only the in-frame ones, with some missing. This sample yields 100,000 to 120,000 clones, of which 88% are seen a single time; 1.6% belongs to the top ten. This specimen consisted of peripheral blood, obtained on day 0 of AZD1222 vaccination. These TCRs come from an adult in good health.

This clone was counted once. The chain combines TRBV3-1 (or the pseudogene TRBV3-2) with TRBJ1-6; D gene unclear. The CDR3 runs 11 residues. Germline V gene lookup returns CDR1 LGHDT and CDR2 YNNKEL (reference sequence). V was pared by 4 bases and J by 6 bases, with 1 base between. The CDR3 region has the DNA TGTGCCAGCAGCCTTAATTCACCCCTCCACTTT. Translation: CASSLNSPLHF.

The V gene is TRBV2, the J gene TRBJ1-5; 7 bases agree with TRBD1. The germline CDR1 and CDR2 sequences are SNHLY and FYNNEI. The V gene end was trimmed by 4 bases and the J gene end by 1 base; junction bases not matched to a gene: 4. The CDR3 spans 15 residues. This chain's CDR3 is CASSGQGRSNQPQHF. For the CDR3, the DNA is TGTGCCAGCAGTGGACAGGGACGGAGCAATCAGCCCCAGCATTTT.

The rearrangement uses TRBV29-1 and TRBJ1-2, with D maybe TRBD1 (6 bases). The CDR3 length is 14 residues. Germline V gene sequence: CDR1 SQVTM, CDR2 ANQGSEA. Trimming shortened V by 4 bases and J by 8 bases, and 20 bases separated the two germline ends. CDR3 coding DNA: TGCAGCGTTGTGCGAATTGGGGGGCCGGAGGGCTACACCTTC. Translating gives CSVVRIGGPEGYTF.

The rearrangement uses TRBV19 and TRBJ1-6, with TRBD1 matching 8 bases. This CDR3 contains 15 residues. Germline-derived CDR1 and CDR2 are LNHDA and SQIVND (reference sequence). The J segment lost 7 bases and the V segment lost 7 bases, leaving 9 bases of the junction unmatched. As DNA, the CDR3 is TGTGCCAGTAAGACGGGGACAGGCTGGAATTCACCCCTCCACTTT. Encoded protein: CASKTGTGWNSPLHF.

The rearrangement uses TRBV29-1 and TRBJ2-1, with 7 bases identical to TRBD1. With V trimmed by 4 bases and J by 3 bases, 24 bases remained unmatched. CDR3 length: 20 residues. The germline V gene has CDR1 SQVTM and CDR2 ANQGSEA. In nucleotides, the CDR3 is TGCAGCGTTGGTGGGACAGCCCGAGGGGGACCTAGCACCAACTACAATGAGCAGTTCTTC. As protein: CSVGGTARGGPSTNYNEQFF.

The CDR3 nucleotides read TGTGCCAGCAGCCAAGATCGGGAGGGGCGCTACGAGCAGTACTTC. The encoded protein is CASSQDREGRYEQYF. The chain recombines TRBV4-2 with TRBJ2-7; 8 bases are shared with TRBD2. This CDR3 comprises 15 residues. Looked up from germline, CDR1 is LGHNA and CDR2 is YNFKEQ. V shed 0 bases and J 3 bases; nucleotides not matched to a gene: 4.

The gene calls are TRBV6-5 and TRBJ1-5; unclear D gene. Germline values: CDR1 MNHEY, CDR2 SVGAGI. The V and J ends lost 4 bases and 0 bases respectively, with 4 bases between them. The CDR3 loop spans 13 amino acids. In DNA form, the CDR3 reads TGTGCCAGCAGTTCGAATAGCAATCAGCCCCAGCATTTT. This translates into CASSSNSNQPQHF.

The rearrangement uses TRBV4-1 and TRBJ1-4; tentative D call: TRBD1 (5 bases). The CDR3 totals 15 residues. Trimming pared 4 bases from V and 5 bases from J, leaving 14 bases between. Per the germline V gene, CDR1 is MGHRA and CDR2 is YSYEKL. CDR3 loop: CASSRTGTENEKLFF. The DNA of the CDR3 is TGCGCCAGCAGCCGGACCGGGACGGAAAATGAAAAACTGTTTTTT.

CDR3 in amino acids: CASSLGFYNEQFF. The CDR3 coding sequence is TGTGCCAGCAGTTTGGGCTTCTACAATGAGCAGTTCTTC. V and J are TRBV12-3 or TRBV12-4 and TRBJ2-1; D remains unclear. The V end lost 3 bases, the J end lost 3 bases, and 6 bases lay between the germline ends. This CDR3 region has 13 residues.

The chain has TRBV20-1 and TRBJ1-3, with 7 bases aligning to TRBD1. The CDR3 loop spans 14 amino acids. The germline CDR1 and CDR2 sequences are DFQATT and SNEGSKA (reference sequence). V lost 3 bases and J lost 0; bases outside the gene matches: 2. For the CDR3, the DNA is TGCAGTGCTAGTACAGGGGCCTCTGGAAACACCATATATTTT. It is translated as CSASTGASGNTIYF.

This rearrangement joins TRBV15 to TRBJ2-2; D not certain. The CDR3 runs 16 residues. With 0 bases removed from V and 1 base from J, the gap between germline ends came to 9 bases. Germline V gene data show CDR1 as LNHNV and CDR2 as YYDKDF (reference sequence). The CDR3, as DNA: TGTGCCACCAGCAGAGACCGACTGGGGAACACCGGGGAGCTGTTTTTT. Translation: CATSRDRLGNTGELFF.

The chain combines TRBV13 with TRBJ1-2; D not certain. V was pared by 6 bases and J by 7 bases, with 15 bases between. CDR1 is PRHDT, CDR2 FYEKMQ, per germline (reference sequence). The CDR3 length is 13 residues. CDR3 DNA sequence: TGTGCCAGCAGACCCCGAGGGTCCCCTGGCTACACCTTC. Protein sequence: CASRPRGSPGYTF.

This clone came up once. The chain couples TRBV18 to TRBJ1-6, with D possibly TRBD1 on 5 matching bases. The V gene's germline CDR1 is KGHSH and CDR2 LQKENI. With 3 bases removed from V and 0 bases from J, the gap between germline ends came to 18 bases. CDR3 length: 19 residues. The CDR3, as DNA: TGTGCCAGCTCACCCCTCGCGGACACAGCAAGCTCCTATAATTCACCCCTCCACTTT. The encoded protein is CASSPLADTASSYNSPLHF.

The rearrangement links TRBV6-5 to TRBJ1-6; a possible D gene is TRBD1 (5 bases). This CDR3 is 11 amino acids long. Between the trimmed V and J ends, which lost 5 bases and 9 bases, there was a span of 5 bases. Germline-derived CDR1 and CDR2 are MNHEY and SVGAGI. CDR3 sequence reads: CASSTGSPLHF. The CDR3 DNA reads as TGTGCCAGCAGTACAGGTTCACCCCTCCACTTT.

Written as DNA, the CDR3 is TGTGCCAGCAGTGAACAGTCGAATACCTACGAGCAGTACTTC. Its protein is CASSEQSNTYEQYF. The chain uses TRBV2 and TRBJ2-7; D not resolved. There are 14 residues in the CDR3. Deletions cut 2 bases from V and 2 bases from J, with 10 bases between. Germline CDR1 SNHLY, CDR2 FYNNEI. Supplemented by reference TRBV2 and TRBJ2-7, the full variable domain reads EPEVTQTPSHQVTQMGQEVILRCVPISNHLYFYWYRQILGQKVEFLVSFYNNEISEKSEIFDDQFSVERPDGSNFTLKIRSTKLEDSAMYFCASSEQSNTYEQYFGPGTRLTVT.

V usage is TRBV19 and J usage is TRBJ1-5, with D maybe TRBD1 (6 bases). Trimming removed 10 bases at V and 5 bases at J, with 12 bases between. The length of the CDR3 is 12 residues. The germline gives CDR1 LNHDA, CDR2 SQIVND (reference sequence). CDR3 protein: CATNTGYQPQHF. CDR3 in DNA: TGTGCCACAAACACAGGGTATCAGCCCCAGCATTTT. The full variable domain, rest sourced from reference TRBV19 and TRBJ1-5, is DGGITQSPKYLFRKEGQNVTLSCEQNLNHDAMYWYRQDPGQGLRLIYYSQIVNDFQKGDIAEGYSVSREKKESFPLTVTSAQKNPTAFYLCATNTGYQPQHFGDGTRLSIL.

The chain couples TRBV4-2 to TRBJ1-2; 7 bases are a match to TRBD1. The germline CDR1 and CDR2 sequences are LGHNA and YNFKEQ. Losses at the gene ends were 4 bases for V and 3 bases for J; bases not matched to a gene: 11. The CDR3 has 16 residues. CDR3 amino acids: CASSPSDRSRDYGYTF. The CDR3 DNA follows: TGTGCCAGCAGCCCATCGGACAGGTCGAGGGACTATGGCTACACCTTC.

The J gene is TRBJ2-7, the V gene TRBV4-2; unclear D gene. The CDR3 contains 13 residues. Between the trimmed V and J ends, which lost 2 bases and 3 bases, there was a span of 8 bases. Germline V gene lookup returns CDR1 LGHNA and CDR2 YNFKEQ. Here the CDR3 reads CASSQRSDYEQYF. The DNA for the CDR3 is TGTGCCAGCAGCCAACGGAGCGACTACGAGCAGTACTTC.

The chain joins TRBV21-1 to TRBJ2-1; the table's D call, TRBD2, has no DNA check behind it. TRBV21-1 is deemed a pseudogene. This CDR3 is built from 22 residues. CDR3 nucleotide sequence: TGTGCCAGCAGCAAGCCGCCAGGCGGGGACAAGACTAGCGGGTGGTCCTACAATGAGCAGTTCTTC. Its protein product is CASSKPPGGDKTSGWSYNEQFF.

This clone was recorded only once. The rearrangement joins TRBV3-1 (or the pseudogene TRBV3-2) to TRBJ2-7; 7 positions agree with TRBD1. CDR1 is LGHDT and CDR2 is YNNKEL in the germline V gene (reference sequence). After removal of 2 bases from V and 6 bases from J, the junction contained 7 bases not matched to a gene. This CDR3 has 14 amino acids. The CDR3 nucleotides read TGTGCCAGCAGCCAAAAACCACAGGGGTCCGAGCAGTACTTC. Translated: CASSQKPQGSEQYF.

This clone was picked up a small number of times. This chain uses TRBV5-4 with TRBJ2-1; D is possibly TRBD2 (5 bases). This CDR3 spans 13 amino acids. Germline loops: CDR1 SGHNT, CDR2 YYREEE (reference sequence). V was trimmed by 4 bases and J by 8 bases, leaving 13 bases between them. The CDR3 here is CASSPPLRDEQFF. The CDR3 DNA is TGTGCCAGCAGCCCCCCCTTGCGGGATGAGCAGTTCTTC.

CDR3: CASSLIDRDYGYTF. CDR3 DNA: TGTGCCAGCTCGCTTATAGACAGGGACTATGGCTACACCTTC. The chain has TRBV18 and TRBJ1-2; 7 nucleotides line up with TRBD1. V lost 6 bases to trimming and J lost 3 bases; unmatched junction nucleotides: 7. Germline values: CDR1 KGHSH, CDR2 LQKENI. There are 14 residues in the CDR3.

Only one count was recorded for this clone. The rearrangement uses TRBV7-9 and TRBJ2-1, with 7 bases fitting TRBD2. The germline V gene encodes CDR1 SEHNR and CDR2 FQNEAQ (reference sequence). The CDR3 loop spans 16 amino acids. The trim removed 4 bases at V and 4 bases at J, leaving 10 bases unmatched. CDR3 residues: CASSSPWTGGYNEQFF. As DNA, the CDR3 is TGTGCCAGCAGCTCCCCCTGGACGGGGGGTTACAATGAGCAGTTCTTC.

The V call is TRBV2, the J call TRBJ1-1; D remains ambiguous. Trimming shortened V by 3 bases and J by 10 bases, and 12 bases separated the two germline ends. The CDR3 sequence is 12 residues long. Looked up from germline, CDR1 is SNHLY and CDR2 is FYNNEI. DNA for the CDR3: TGTGCCAGCAGTGATCAAGGTTTAGGAGCTTTCTTT. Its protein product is CASSDQGLGAFF.

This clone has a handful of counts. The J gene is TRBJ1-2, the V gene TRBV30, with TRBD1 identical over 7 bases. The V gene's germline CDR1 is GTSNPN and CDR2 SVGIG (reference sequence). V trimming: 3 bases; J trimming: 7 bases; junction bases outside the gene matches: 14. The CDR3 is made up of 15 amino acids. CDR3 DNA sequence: TGTGCCTGGAGACCAACTGGGCCCAGGGGGGGTGGCTACACCTTC. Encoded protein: CAWRPTGPRGGGYTF.

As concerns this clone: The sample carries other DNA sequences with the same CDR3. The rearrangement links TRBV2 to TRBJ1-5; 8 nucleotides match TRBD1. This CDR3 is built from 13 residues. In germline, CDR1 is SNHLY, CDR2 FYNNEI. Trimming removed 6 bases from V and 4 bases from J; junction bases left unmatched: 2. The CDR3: CASRDRENQPQHF. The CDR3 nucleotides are TGTGCCAGCAGGGACAGGGAGAATCAGCCCCAGCATTTT.

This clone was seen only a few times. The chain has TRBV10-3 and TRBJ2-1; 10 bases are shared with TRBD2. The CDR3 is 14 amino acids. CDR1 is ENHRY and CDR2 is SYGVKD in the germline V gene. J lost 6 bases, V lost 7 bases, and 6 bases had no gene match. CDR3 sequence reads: CAIKGTSATNEQFF. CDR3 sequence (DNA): TGTGCCATCAAAGGGACTAGCGCAACCAATGAGCAGTTCTTC.

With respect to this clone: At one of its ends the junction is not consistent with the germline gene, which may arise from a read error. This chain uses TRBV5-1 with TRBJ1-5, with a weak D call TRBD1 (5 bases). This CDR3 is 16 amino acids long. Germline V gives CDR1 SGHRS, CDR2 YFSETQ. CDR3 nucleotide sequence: TGCGCCAGCAGCTTGTCAGGGTATGGGGCCAATGAGCCCCAGCATTTT. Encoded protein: CASSLSGYGANEPQHF.